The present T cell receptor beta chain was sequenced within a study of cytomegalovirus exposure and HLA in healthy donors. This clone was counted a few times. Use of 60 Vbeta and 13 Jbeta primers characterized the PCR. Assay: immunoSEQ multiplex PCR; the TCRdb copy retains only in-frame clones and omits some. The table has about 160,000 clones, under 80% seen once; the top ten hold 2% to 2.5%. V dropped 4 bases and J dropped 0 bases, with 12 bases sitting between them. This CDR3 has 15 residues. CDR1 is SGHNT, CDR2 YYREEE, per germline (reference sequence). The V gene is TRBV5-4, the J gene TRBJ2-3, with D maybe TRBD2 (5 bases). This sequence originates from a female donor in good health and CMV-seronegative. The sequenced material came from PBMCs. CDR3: CASSTRTQSTDTQYF. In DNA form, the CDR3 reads TGTGCCAGCAGCACACGGACTCAAAGCACAGATACGCAGTATTTT.